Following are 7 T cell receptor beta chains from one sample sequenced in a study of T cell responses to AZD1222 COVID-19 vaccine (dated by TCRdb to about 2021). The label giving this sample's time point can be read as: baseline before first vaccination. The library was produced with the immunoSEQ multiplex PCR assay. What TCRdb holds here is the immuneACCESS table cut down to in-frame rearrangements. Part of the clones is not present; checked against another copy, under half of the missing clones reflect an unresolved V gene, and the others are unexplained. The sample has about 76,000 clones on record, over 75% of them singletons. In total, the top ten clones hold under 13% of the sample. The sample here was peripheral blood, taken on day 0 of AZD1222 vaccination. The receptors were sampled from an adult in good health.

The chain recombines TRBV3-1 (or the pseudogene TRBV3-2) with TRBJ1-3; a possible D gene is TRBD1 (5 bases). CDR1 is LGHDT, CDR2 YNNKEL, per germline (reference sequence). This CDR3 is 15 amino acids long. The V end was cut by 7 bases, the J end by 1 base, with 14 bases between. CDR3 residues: CASTSPRVSGNTIYF. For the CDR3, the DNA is TGTGCCAGCACCAGCCCCAGGGTATCTGGAAACACCATATATTTT.

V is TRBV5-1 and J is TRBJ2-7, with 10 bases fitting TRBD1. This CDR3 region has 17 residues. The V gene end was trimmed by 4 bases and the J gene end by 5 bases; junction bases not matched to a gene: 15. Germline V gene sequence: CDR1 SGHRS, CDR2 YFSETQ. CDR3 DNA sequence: TGCGCCAGCAGCCCCCGGACAGGGGGGGACTTTAGGGACGAGCAGTACGTC. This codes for CASSPRTGGDFRDEQYV.

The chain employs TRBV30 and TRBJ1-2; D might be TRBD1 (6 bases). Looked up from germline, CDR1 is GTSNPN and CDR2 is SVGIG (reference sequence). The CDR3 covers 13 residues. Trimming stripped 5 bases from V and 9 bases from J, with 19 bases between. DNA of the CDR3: TGTGCCTGGTCCCAGGGGCTATCGGAGAGCTACACCTTC. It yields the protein CAWSQGLSESYTF.

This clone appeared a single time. CDR3: CASKAGDNEKLFF. The CDR3 nucleotides read TGTGCCAGCAAGGCAGGCGATAATGAAAAACTGTTTTTT. The chain is built from TRBV2 and TRBJ1-4, with D hard to call. This CDR3 comprises 13 residues. Germline CDR1 is SNHLY and CDR2 is FYNNEI. Deletions cut 7 bases from V and 4 bases from J, with 10 bases between. Filled out from reference TRBV2 and TRBJ1-4, the complete variable domain reads EPEVTQTPSHQVTQMGQEVILRCVPISNHLYFYWYRQILGQKVEFLVSFYNNEISEKSEIFDDQFSVERPDGSNFTLKIRSTKLEDSAMYFCASKAGDNEKLFFGSGTQLSVL.

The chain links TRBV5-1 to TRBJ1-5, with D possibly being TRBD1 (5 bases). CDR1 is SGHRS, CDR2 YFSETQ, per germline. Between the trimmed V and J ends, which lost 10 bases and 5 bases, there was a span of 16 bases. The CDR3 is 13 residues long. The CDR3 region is CAPKMRGHQPQHF. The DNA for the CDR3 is TGCGCCCCTAAGATGAGGGGTCATCAGCCCCAGCATTTT. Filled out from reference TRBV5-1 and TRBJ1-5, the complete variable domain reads KAGVTQTPRYLIKTRGQQVTLSCSPISGHRSVSWYQQTPGQGLQFLFEYFSETQRNKGNFPGRFSGRQFSNSRSEMNVSTLELGDSALYLCAPKMRGHQPQHFGDGTRLSIL.

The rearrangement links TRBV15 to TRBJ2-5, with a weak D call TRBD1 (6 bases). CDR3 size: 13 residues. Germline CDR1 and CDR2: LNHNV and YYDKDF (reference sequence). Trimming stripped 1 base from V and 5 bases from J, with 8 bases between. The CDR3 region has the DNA TGTGCCACCAGCAGAGTGAGGGGGGAGACCCAGTACTTC. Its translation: CATSRVRGETQYF.

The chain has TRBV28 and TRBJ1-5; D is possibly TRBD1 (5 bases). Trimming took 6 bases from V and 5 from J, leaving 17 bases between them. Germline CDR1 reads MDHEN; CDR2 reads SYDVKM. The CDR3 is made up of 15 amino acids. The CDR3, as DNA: TGTGCCAGCAGGCAAGGAGGGACGGATCATCAGCCCCAGCATTTT. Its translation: CASRQGGTDHQPQHF.